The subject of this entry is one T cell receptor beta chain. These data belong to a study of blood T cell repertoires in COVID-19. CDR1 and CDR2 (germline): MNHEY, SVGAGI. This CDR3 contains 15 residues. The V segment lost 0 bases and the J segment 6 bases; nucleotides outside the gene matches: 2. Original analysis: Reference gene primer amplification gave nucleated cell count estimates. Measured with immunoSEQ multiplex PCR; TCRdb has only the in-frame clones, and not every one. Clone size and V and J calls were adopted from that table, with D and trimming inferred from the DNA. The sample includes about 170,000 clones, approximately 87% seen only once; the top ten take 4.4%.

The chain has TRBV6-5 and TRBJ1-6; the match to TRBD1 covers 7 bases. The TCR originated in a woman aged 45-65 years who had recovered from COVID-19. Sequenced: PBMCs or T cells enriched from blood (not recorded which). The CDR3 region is CASSYSGTVNSPLHF. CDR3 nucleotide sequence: TGTGCCAGCAGTTACTCCGGGACAGTTAATTCACCCCTCCACTTT.